This T cell receptor (beta chain) was recorded in a study of blood T cells in healthy people across ages. A second PCR, run for about 6 to 12 cycles, used a sample-barcoded 5' primer plus a J-beta primer mix. TCRdb redid the calling of the 5' RACE reads with MiXCR, one entry per CDR3 protein. The sample holds over 1,500,000 distinct CDR3 sequences, around 50% seen once. Per germline, CDR1 LGHNA and CDR2 YSLEER. Trimming stripped 0 bases from V and 8 bases from J, with 14 bases between. The CDR3 is 15 residues long. Study observations and caveats: Versus aged donors, long-lived donors had higher diversity and more naive CD4+ cells. Getting older went along with TCR beta diversity per million T cells dropping roughly linearly.

Details on this clonotype: The antigen remains unidentified.

The rearrangement joins TRBV4-3 to TRBJ2-4, with a weak D call TRBD2 (5 bases). This TCR was sampled from a woman in her forties in good health. The source material was blood. In DNA form, the CDR3 reads TGCGCCAGCAGCCAAGATCTTGAGGGATTGGACATTCAGTACTTC. As protein: CASSQDLEGLDIQYF.